These T cell receptor beta chains were read from a single sample in a study of human T cells and chemical hapten exposure. TCRdb reanalysed the RACE reads using MiXCR and keeps one entry per CDR3 protein. The sample yields more than 250,000 distinct CDR3 sequences, almost 8% seen once. The source was whole blood, collected in connection with sensitization to the hapten diphenylcyclopropenone (DPC). Source of these receptors: a man aged 18 to 35 with alopecia areata. Some clones in this sample may be carry-over from other donors' samples. Both conserved end residues are trimmed from each CDR3. The size entry is marked missing in some rows and otherwise reads once, few, many or a size class.

TRBV24-1,TRBJ1-2,NA,ATSDPRQGMARGYT
TRBV7-6,TRBJ1-1,few,ASSPINTEAF
TRBV7-2,TRBJ2-1,many,ASSLIGGGRNEQF
TRBV4-2,TRBJ1-2,many,ASSQGQGAHGYT
TRBV7-9,TRBJ2-4,few,ASSSLKRNIQY
TRBV12-3/TRBV12-4,TRBJ2-5,NA,ASSKTESQETQY
TRBV6-6,TRBJ2-5,NA,ASSSTGPPGETQY
TRBV20-1,TRBJ1-2,few,SALSAYGYT
TRBV12-3/TRBV12-4,TRBJ2-2,NA,ASSSSGGENTGELF
TRBV27,TRBJ1-5,NA,ASSSGHSSNQPQH
TRBV20-1,TRBJ2-2,NA,SAPTKPNTGELF
TRBV4-2,TRBJ2-1,NA,ASSQVFGSRQRDLSYNEQF
TRBV20-1,TRBJ1-4,many,SAPMRRPHNEKLF
TRBV7-6,TRBJ2-3,few,ASSQRGFLDTQY
TRBV3-1,TRBJ1-4,NA,ASSQPGTPNEKLF
TRBV6-5,TRBJ1-1,few,ASRTTGGTEAF
TRBV5-1,TRBJ2-7,few,ASSFTRGWSREQY
TRBV6-2/TRBV6-3,TRBJ1-6,NA,ASSTRTQSSYNSPLH
TRBV13,TRBJ1-2,few,ASSWDRDTSNYGYT
TRBV24-1,TRBJ1-5,few,ATSDSRTNQPQH
TRBV4-3,TRBJ1-3,few,ASSQDRQQGGNTIY
TRBV20-1,TRBJ2-1,many,SATGTSINEQF
TRBV7-6,TRBJ2-3,NA,ASSLEFLYEDRSLLSGTDTQY
TRBV3-1,TRBJ1-6,NA,ASSRTTGGSSYNSPLH
TRBV4-3,TRBJ2-7,few,ASSQARGGYEQY
TRBV5-6,TRBJ2-6,NA,ASSLTVLGANVLT
TRBV5-1,TRBJ2-5,NA,ASSFVSGGETQY
TRBV7-9,TRBJ2-1,few,ASSQTGGNEQF
TRBV2,TRBJ2-3,NA,ASRPGQGAQIDTQY
TRBV5-1,TRBJ2-7,NA,ASSLLGSGGGFYEQY
TRBV20-1,TRBJ2-1,NA,SARSIAGAFLNEQF
TRBV24-1,TRBJ2-2,many,ATAGTANTGELF
TRBV6-4,TRBJ1-6,NA,ASSESYWDPSVTLH
TRBV7-2,TRBJ2-2,few,ASSPSGRITGELF
TRBV11-1,TRBJ1-2,few,ASSLGSEANYGYT
TRBV4-1,TRBJ2-3,NA,ASSQVRGAFADTQY
TRBV9,TRBJ2-7,NA,ASSVAFTRSSYEQY